Presented here are 4 T cell receptor beta chains from one specimen sequenced in a study of T cells in Graves' hyperthyroidism and ophthalmopathy. TCR beta CDR3 region amplification was performed from RNA transcripts. HTBI primers were the set used in a first-round RT-PCR of the TCR CDR3. TCRdb re-called the multiplex PCR reads through MiXCR, storing one row per CDR3 protein. This sample yields around 580,000 distinct CDR3 sequences, of which approximately 16% are seen a single time; 15% to 20% belongs to the top ten. Material: blood. The receptors were sampled from a woman in her late teens or twenties with Graves' hyperthyroidism.

With regard to this clonotype: The germline gene is not matched at one end of the junction; a read error may be the cause. CDR3 bases: TGCAGTGCTAGAGATAAAGCGATTTCCGGGGAGCCGTTTTTT. Encoded protein: CSARDKAISGEPFF. The chain uses TRBV20-1 and TRBJ2-2, with D possibly TRBD2 on 5 matching bases. This CDR3 is 14 amino acids long. The germline CDR1 and CDR2 sequences are DFQATT and SNEGSKA (reference sequence).

This clonotype was counted ten times or more. This rearrangement joins TRBV7-2 to TRBJ2-5; 8 nucleotides line up with TRBD2. The CDR3 length is 15 residues. With 0 bases clipped from V and 4 bases from J, the junction kept 4 bases outside the gene matches. The V gene's germline CDR1 is SGHTA and CDR2 FQGNSA. CDR3 bases: TGTGCCAGCAGCTTAGCGCTGGGACTAGGAGAGACCCAGTACTTC. As protein: CASSLALGLGETQYF.

Only a few counts were recorded for this clonotype. V and J are TRBV20-1 and TRBJ1-2; D is unclear. Germline V gives CDR1 DFQATT, CDR2 SNEGSKA (reference sequence). CDR3 length equals 14 residues. Between the trimmed V and J ends, which lost 1 base and 0 bases, there was a span of 9 bases. For the CDR3, the DNA is TGCAGTGCTAGAGTTGTGGGATCTAACTATGGCTACACCTTC. It specifies CSARVVGSNYGYTF.

The rearrangement links TRBV2 to TRBJ2-4, with 8 bases that match TRBD2. V lost 6 bases, J lost 6 bases, and 7 bases stayed unmatched. CDR1 and CDR2 from the germline V gene are SNHLY and FYNNEI. This CDR3 is 14 amino acids long. The CDR3 nucleotides are TGTGCCAGCAGAGCGCGGGGGGCCGTAAACATTCAGTACTTC. It codes for CASRARGAVNIQYF.